These 19 T cell receptor beta chains were all obtained from the same sample, sequenced in a study of blood T cell repertoires in COVID-19. Repertoires were generated with immunoSEQ multiplex PCR, while TCRdb's copy carries only in-frame clones and drops some. The sample has roughly 100,000 clones, 80% to 90% seen once. Sequences were obtained from peripheral blood. Receptors originate from a man older than 75 with acute or convalescent COVID-19.

The chain uses TRBV9 and TRBJ1-5; TRBD1 matches 8 bases. CDR3 length: 16 residues. Germline loops: CDR1 SGDLS, CDR2 YYNGEE. The V gene end was trimmed by 0 bases and the J gene end by 1 base; junction bases not matched to a gene: 3. The CDR3 coding sequence is TGTGCCAGCAGCGTAGGAACAGGGGGAAGCAATCAGCCCCAGCATTTT. It yields the protein CASSVGTGGSNQPQHF.

In its sample, this clone was seen once. The rearrangement uses TRBV7-2 and TRBJ2-5; D not resolved. Germline V gene data show CDR1 as SGHTA and CDR2 as FQGNSA. Between the trimmed V and J ends, which lost 2 bases and 4 bases, there was a span of 5 bases. The CDR3 sequence is 12 residues long. The CDR3 DNA reads as TGTGCCAGCAGCTTAATGCGAGAGACCCAGTACTTC. It yields the protein CASSLMRETQYF.

V and J are TRBV5-1 and TRBJ1-5; maybe TRBD1 (6 bases). Germline CDR1 and CDR2: SGHRS and YFSETQ. V was clipped by 1 base and J by 4 bases, with 12 bases between them. The CDR3 covers 15 residues. CDR3 DNA sequence: TGCGCCAGCAGCTTGACAGGGCTAAGAAATCAGCCCCAGCATTTT. Its protein product is CASSLTGLRNQPQHF.

This sequence joins TRBV5-1 and TRBJ1-1; 9 bases line up with TRBD1. The CDR3 extends over 14 amino acids. CDR1 is SGHRS and CDR2 is YFSETQ in the germline V gene. V lost 2 bases and J lost 4; bases outside the gene matches: 3. The CDR3 coding sequence is TGCGCCAGCAGCTTCCTGGACAGGGGCACTGAAGCTTTCTTT. Amino acid sequence: CASSFLDRGTEAFF.

DNA of the CDR3: TGTGCCAGCTCACCAAGGAGACCTAGCGGGGGGGAAAGGAATAATGAGCAGTTCTTC. It is translated as CASSPRRPSGGERNNEQFF. The chain couples TRBV18 to TRBJ2-1, with 12 positions matching TRBD2. This CDR3 comprises 19 residues. Looked up from germline, CDR1 is KGHSH and CDR2 is LQKENI. Germline trimming cut 2 bases from V and 7 bases from J; bases unmatched to any gene: 15.

This chain links TRBV11-2 with TRBJ2-4; 10 bases fit TRBD1. The V gene end was trimmed by 1 base and the J gene end by 7 bases; junction bases not matched to a gene: 4. CDR3 size: 15 residues. CDR1 is SGHAT and CDR2 is FQNNGV in the germline V gene. In nucleotides, the CDR3 is TGTGCCAGCAGCTTAGGGACAGGGGGGAGTAACATTCAGTACTTC. This codes for CASSLGTGGSNIQYF.

This chain joins TRBV3-1 (or the pseudogene TRBV3-2) and TRBJ2-3; unclear D gene. Between the trimmed V and J ends, which lost 4 bases and 8 bases, there was a span of 10 bases. This CDR3 comprises 12 residues. The germline gives CDR1 LGHDT, CDR2 YNNKEL (reference sequence). The CDR3 protein is CASSPLIVTQYF. The CDR3 nucleotides read TGTGCCAGCAGCCCGCTAATTGTTACGCAGTATTTT.

A single count supports this clone. The CDR3 bases are TGTGCCATCAGTGAAGGGGGGGACAGGGGGCGGAATGAGCAGTTCTTC. The encoded protein is CAISEGGDRGRNEQFF. The V and J genes are TRBV10-3 and TRBJ2-1; 12 nucleotides agree with TRBD1. The germline V gene encodes CDR1 ENHRY and CDR2 SYGVKD. This CDR3 has 16 residues. V was clipped by 3 bases and J by 7 bases; unmatched bases: 7.

The V gene is TRBV4-3, the J gene TRBJ2-3; D perhaps matches TRBD2 (5 bases). This CDR3 is 14 amino acids long. Germline CDR1 and CDR2: LGHNA and YSLEER. Trimming removed 4 bases at V and 4 bases at J, with 12 bases between. CDR3 residues: CASSLGSSPDTQYF. Written as DNA, the CDR3 is TGCGCCAGCAGCCTCGGGTCTAGCCCAGATACGCAGTATTTT.

The J gene is TRBJ1-2, the V gene TRBV28; D not certain. Germline CDR1 MDHEN, CDR2 SYDVKM. V was cut by 2 bases and J by 0 bases, with 7 bases left in between. The CDR3 spans 14 residues. The CDR3: CASSLGGSNYGYTF. The CDR3 DNA is TGTGCCAGCAGTTTAGGCGGTTCTAACTATGGCTACACCTTC.

The V call is TRBV7-9, the J call TRBJ1-1; TRBD1 might be the D (6 bases). V gave up 2 bases and J gave up 3 bases, with 16 bases separating them. Germline values: CDR1 SEHNR, CDR2 FQNEAQ (reference sequence). The CDR3 has 16 amino acids. CDR3 nucleotide sequence: TGTGCCAGCAGCTTACCCAGGGGTGGTGGGCACACTGAAGCTTTCTTT. It is translated as CASSLPRGGGHTEAFF.

CDR3 bases: TGTGCCAGCAGCCTATTCGACGACAGCAACACTGAAGCTTTCTTT. Translated, it gives CASSLFDDSNTEAFF. The V and J genes are TRBV11-3 and TRBJ1-1; a possible D gene is TRBD1 (5 bases). V was trimmed by 5 bases and J by 2 bases, leaving 15 bases between them. CDR3 length: 15 residues. The germline V gene has CDR1 SGHNT and CDR2 YENEEA.

CDR3 in amino acids: CATSGARDSYNEQFF. CDR3 in DNA: TGTGCCACCAGTGGAGCCCGGGACAGCTACAATGAGCAGTTCTTC. The J gene is TRBJ2-1, the V gene TRBV24-1; 7 nucleotides align to TRBD1. The germline gives CDR1 KGHDR, CDR2 SFDVKD. Losses at the gene ends were 5 bases for V and 3 bases for J; bases not matched to a gene: 6. The CDR3 length is 15 residues.

CDR3 region: CASSQGTGGIINTEAFF. Written as DNA, the CDR3 is TGTGCCAGCAGCCAAGGGACAGGGGGCATCATTAACACTGAAGCTTTCTTT. The rearrangement uses TRBV7-9 and TRBJ1-1, with TRBD1 matching over 12 bases. The length of the CDR3 is 17 residues. The germline V gene has CDR1 SEHNR and CDR2 FQNEAQ (reference sequence). J was trimmed by 2 bases and V by 5 bases; bases with no gene match: 9.

This clone appeared a single time. The chain links TRBV5-1 to TRBJ1-3; 7 nucleotides line up with TRBD1. The germline gives CDR1 SGHRS, CDR2 YFSETQ. After removal of 2 bases from V and 2 bases from J, the junction contained 7 bases not matched to a gene. CDR3 size: 16 residues. The DNA of the CDR3 is TGCGCCAGCAGCTTACAGGGGAGGAGTCCTGGAAACACCATATATTTT. Translating gives CASSLQGRSPGNTIYF.

The rearrangement links TRBV6-1 to TRBJ1-5, with TRBD1 as a possible D gene (5 bases). The V end lost 3 bases, the J end lost 4 bases, and 10 bases lay between the germline ends. Per germline, CDR1 MNHNS and CDR2 SASEGT. The CDR3 consists of 14 residues. Here the CDR3 DNA reads TGTGCCAGCAGTGACCTCGCAGGGAATCAGCCCCAGCATTTT. Protein sequence: CASSDLAGNQPQHF.

The rearrangement links TRBV2 to TRBJ1-5; D might be TRBD1 (6 bases). V dropped 8 bases and J dropped 4 bases, with 12 bases sitting between them. Per germline, CDR1 SNHLY and CDR2 FYNNEI. The CDR3 extends over 13 amino acids. CDR3 sequence (DNA): TGTGCCAGCGGACAGATACTGAATCAGCCCCAGCATTTT. Protein sequence: CASGQILNQPQHF.

The V gene is TRBV11-3, the J gene TRBJ2-2, with no clear D. The V end was cut by 5 bases, the J end by 2 bases, with 6 bases between. CDR3 length: 13 amino acids. Germline V lookup: CDR1 SGHNT, CDR2 YENEEA. CDR3: CASSVLNTGELFF. In DNA form, the CDR3 reads TGTGCCAGCAGCGTCCTTAACACCGGGGAGCTGTTTTTT.

The chain carries TRBV19 and TRBJ2-5; possibly TRBD1 for D (5 bases). Germline CDR1 reads LNHDA; CDR2 reads SQIVND (reference sequence). CDR3 length equals 13 residues. The germline V and J ends were trimmed by 3 bases and 4 bases, with 9 bases remaining between them. The CDR3 protein is CASSILRGETQYF. The CDR3 DNA sequence: TGTGCCAGTAGTATTCTAAGGGGAGAGACCCAGTACTTC.